These 20 T cell receptor beta chains came from one sample sequenced in a study of cytomegalovirus exposure and HLA in healthy donors. Primers for the PCR totalled 60 Vbeta and 13 Jbeta. Generated by immunoSEQ multiplex PCR, the TCRdb table keeps only in-frame clones and is missing some. The repertoire holds about 220,000 clones, 75% to 80% seen once, with about 2% in the top ten. What was sequenced was PBMCs. Receptors originate from a male donor in good health and CMV-seronegative.

The genes are TRBV10-3 and TRBJ2-2, with TRBD2 matching over 11 bases. The V gene end was trimmed by 6 bases and the J gene end by 5 bases; junction bases not matched to a gene: 8. The CDR3 contains 16 residues. CDR1 and CDR2 (germline): ENHRY, SYGVKD. CDR3 coding DNA: TGTGCCATCAGAGACCTAGCGGGGGGATCTACCGGGGAGCTGTTTTTT. Translated: CAIRDLAGGSTGELFF.

The chain links TRBV7-2 to TRBJ2-1; TRBD2 matches 8 bases. CDR3 length: 14 amino acids. V shed 5 bases, J shed 9 bases, and the junction held 9 bases outside the gene matches. Germline assignment: CDR1 SGHTA and CDR2 FQGNSA. The CDR3 nucleotides are TGTGCCAGCAGCAACCTCGGGGGGGAGAGTGAGCAGTTCTTC. Translated: CASSNLGGESEQFF.

V usage is TRBV5-4 and J usage is TRBJ1-2; possibly TRBD1 for D (5 bases). The germline V and J ends were trimmed by 4 bases and 1 base, with 14 bases remaining between them. The CDR3 spans 15 residues. Germline assignment: CDR1 SGHNT and CDR2 YYREEE (reference sequence). The CDR3, as DNA: TGTGCCAGCAGCGAGTACAGGCCCGATAACTATGGCTACACCTTC. Translated, it gives CASSEYRPDNYGYTF.

The J gene is TRBJ2-5, the V gene TRBV5-1; tentative D call: TRBD2 (5 bases). The DNA end is more similar to TRBJ2-7, so the J call may be wrong. The CDR3 totals 13 residues. In germline, CDR1 is SGHRS, CDR2 YFSETQ. The CDR3: CASSLAVEYEQYF. The CDR3 DNA sequence: TGCGCCAGCAGCTTAGCGGTGGAATACGAGCAGTACTTC.

This clone came up once. This sequence joins TRBV25-1 and TRBJ2-2; 7 bases fit TRBD2. In germline, CDR1 is MGHDK, CDR2 SYGVNS. V shed 1 base and J 4 bases; nucleotides not matched to a gene: 6. The CDR3 runs 16 residues. As DNA, the CDR3 is TGTGCCAGCAGTGAATTTCCGGGAGGCCGCACCGGGGAGCTGTTTTTT. Encoded protein: CASSEFPGGRTGELFF. The full variable domain, in which reference TRBV25-1 and TRBJ2-2 provide the parts outside the CDR3, is EADIYQTPRYLVIGTGKKITLECSQTMGHDKMYWYQQDPGMELHLIHYSYGVNSTEKGDLSSESTVSRIRTEHFPLTLESARPSHTSQYLCASSEFPGGRTGELFFGEGSRLTVL.

The DNA for the CDR3 is TGCAGCGTTGAATCGGAGACAGAGGTCCCCTACGAGCAGTACTTC. Amino acid sequence: CSVESETEVPYEQYF. The chain couples TRBV29-1 to TRBJ2-7; a possible D gene is TRBD1 (5 bases). Germline V gene sequence: CDR1 SQVTM, CDR2 ANQGSEA. This CDR3 has 15 residues. V lost 2 bases, J lost 2 bases, and 16 bases lay in between.

This chain connects TRBV6-5 to TRBJ2-7; TRBD1 agrees at 7 bases. The CDR3 consists of 14 residues. J gave up 0 bases and V 2 bases, and 1 base lay outside the gene matches. Germline loops: CDR1 MNHEY, CDR2 SVGAGI. The CDR3 coding sequence is TGTGCCAGCAGTTACGCAGGGGGCTCCTACGAGCAGTACTTC. Amino acids: CASSYAGGSYEQYF.

The chain is built from TRBV14 and TRBJ2-5; 7 bases align to TRBD1. V lost 1 base to trimming and J lost 4 bases; unmatched junction nucleotides: 0. The CDR3 extends over 13 amino acids. The V gene's germline CDR1 is SGHDN and CDR2 FVKESK. As DNA, the CDR3 is TGTGCCAGCAGCCAAGGACAGGGAGAGACCCAGTACTTC. Protein sequence: CASSQGQGETQYF.

This sequence joins TRBV6-5 and TRBJ2-3; a weak D match, TRBD1 (5 bases). Per the germline V gene, CDR1 is MNHEY and CDR2 is SVGAGI. V lost 2 bases and J lost 4, with 10 bases in between. The length of the CDR3 is 14 residues. CDR3 amino acids: CASSYGQGADTQYF. Here the CDR3 DNA reads TGTGCCAGCAGTTACGGCCAGGGTGCAGATACGCAGTATTTT.

The sample holds a few counts of this clone. The chain uses TRBV9 and TRBJ1-3, with 7 bases lining up with TRBD1. V lost 4 bases and J lost 0; bases outside the gene matches: 7. This CDR3 comprises 16 residues. Germline V gene sequence: CDR1 SGDLS, CDR2 YYNGEE. The CDR3 reads CASSTDRSLSGNTIYF. The CDR3 coding sequence is TGTGCCAGCAGCACGGACAGGTCCCTCTCTGGAAACACCATATATTTT.

The table lists this clone with a count of one. The J gene is TRBJ1-3, the V gene TRBV7-3; D call uncertain. The CDR3 sequence is 14 residues long. CDR1 and CDR2 from the germline V gene are SGHTA and FQGTGA. The ends were cut back, 7 bases at V and 0 bases at J, with 10 bases in the middle. The CDR3 region has the DNA TGTGCCAGCAAGGCGACGGGCTCTGGAAACACCATATATTTT. Residues: CASKATGSGNTIYF.

The chain carries TRBV6-1 and TRBJ1-4; 8 bases are shared with TRBD1. Germline CDR1 is MNHNS and CDR2 is SASEGT. With 4 bases clipped from V and 7 bases from J, the junction kept 8 bases outside the gene matches. The CDR3 covers 15 residues. CDR3 DNA sequence: TGTGCCAGCAGTGCCCTGACAGGGGAAAGTGAAAAACTGTTTTTT. This sequence encodes CASSALTGESEKLFF.

The J gene is TRBJ1-2, the V gene TRBV23-1, with D possibly TRBD1 on 6 matching bases. TRBV23-1 is classed as an ORF, of uncertain function. Trimming took 2 bases from V and 8 from J, leaving 15 bases between them. The CDR3 has 14 amino acids. As DNA, the CDR3 is TGCGCCAGCAGTCAAGGGACACTGCTAGGGGGCTACACCTTC. It is translated as CASSQGTLLGGYTF.

This clone was picked up a small number of times. The CDR3 nucleotides are TGTGCCAGCAGCTTAACACTAACCGGGGAGCTGTTTTTT. It specifies CASSLTLTGELFF. The chain has TRBV7-3 and TRBJ2-2; D not certain. V shed 0 bases and J shed 5 bases, with 4 bases lying between them. Germline V CDR1 and CDR2: SGHTA, FQGTGA. The length of the CDR3 is 13 residues.

The J gene is TRBJ1-2, the V gene TRBV29-1; TRBD1 agrees at 7 bases. With 7 bases clipped from V and 1 base from J, the junction kept 6 bases outside the gene matches. Germline V gives CDR1 SQVTM, CDR2 ANQGSEA. The CDR3 is 13 residues long. Written as DNA, the CDR3 is TGCAGCGGTCTGACAGGGAATAACTATGGCTACACCTTC. It translates to CSGLTGNNYGYTF.

The genes are TRBV7-2 and TRBJ2-1; 7 bases map to TRBD2. The CDR3 runs 16 residues. Germline V gene sequence: CDR1 SGHTA, CDR2 FQGNSA. The junction had 9 bases not matched to a gene; V was cut back by 7 bases and J by 0 bases. This CDR3 reads CASTQRRGSSYNEQFF. CDR3 DNA: TGTGCCAGCACACAGCGGCGCGGGAGCTCCTACAATGAGCAGTTCTTC.

The chain joins TRBV27 to TRBJ2-1, with TRBD2 as a possible D gene (5 bases). This CDR3 region has 16 residues. Germline CDR1 reads MNHEY; CDR2 reads SMNVEV (reference sequence). The germline V and J ends were trimmed by 3 bases and 0 bases, with 12 bases remaining between them. CDR3 sequence reads: CASSFVGEGSYNEQFF. The DNA of the CDR3 is TGTGCCAGCAGTTTCGTTGGCGAGGGCTCCTACAATGAGCAGTTCTTC.

This chain connects TRBV6-5 to TRBJ2-1; tentatively, D is TRBD1 (5 bases). CDR3 length equals 12 residues. Germline CDR1 and CDR2: MNHEY and SVGAGI. The V end lost 7 bases, the J end lost 14 bases, and 18 bases lay between the germline ends. The CDR3, as DNA: TGTGCCAGCAAGGAACGACAGCTCGAGGAGTTCTTC. It yields the protein CASKERQLEEFF.

V usage is TRBV18 and J usage is TRBJ2-7, with D possibly TRBD2 on 5 matching bases. Germline V gene sequence: CDR1 KGHSH, CDR2 LQKENI. V dropped 3 bases and J dropped 0 bases, with 12 bases sitting between them. The CDR3 sequence is 15 residues long. The CDR3 loop is CASSPGGGSSYEQYF. In nucleotides, the CDR3 is TGTGCCAGCTCACCTGGTGGAGGATCCTCCTACGAGCAGTACTTC.

DNA for the CDR3: TGTGCCAGCAGCCAAGTGACAGGGCTACCTCCGGATGAGCAGTACTTC. It yields the protein CASSQVTGLPPDEQYF. V is TRBV14 and J is TRBJ2-7; 7 nucleotides match TRBD1. With 1 base clipped from V and 7 bases from J, the junction kept 13 bases outside the gene matches. Per the germline V gene, CDR1 is SGHDN and CDR2 is FVKESK. CDR3 length equals 16 residues.